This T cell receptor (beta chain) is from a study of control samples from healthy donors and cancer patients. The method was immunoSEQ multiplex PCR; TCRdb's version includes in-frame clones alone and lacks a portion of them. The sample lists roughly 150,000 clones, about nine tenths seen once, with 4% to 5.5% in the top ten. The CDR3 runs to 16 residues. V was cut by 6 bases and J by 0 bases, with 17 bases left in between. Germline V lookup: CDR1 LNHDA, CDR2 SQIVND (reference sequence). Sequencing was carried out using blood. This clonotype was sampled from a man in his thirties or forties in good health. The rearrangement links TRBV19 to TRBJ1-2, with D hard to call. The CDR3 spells CASSTLGVPSNYGYTF. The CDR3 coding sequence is TGTGCCAGTAGCACACTGGGTGTTCCTTCTAACTATGGCTACACCTTC.